This T cell receptor beta chain was observed in a study of T cell repertoires in cytomegalovirus infection. TCRdb independently ran MiXCR on the reads; one entry per CDR3 protein. The table has 450,000 to 600,000 distinct CDR3 sequences, under 45% seen once. The V gene lost 5 bases and the J gene lost 0 bases, with 11 bases spanning the gap. This CDR3 is 15 amino acids long. CDR1 is MDHEN and CDR2 is SYDVKM in the germline V gene. Details on this clonotype: Its antigen is unidentified.

Sequences were derived from cultured PBMCs, sampled from culture after CMV antigen stimulation. The rearrangement uses TRBV28 and TRBJ1-5; D is ambiguous. The clonotype comes from a human donor in good health (CMV status not recorded). Some clones in this sample may be carry-over from other donors' samples. CDR3 protein: CASSPQSYSNQPQHF. The CDR3 DNA sequence: TGTGCCAGCAGTCCTCAGAGCTATAGCAATCAGCCCCAGCATTTT. Using reference TRBV28 and TRBJ1-5 for the parts outside the CDR3, the full variable domain is DVKVTQSSRYLVKRTGEKVFLECVQDMDHENMFWYRQDPGLGLRLIYFSYDVKMKEKGDIPEGYSVSREKKERFSLILESASTNQTSMYLCASSPQSYSNQPQHFGDGTRLSIL.